The clone carrying this TCR beta chain occurred once. This sample was included in a study of blood T cell repertoires in COVID-19. Background on the study: Whether acute or convalescent, the COVID-19 samples came from the United States, Italy and Spain. PBMCs, B-cell-depleted T cells, or T cells were the source of the cDNA or gDNA that made up the material.

The CDR3 runs to 14 residues. The V segment lost 6 bases and the J segment 5 bases; nucleotides outside the gene matches: 6. The germline CDR1 and CDR2 sequences are KGHSH and LQKENI. Generated by immunoSEQ multiplex PCR, the TCRdb table keeps only in-frame clones and is missing some. Here the sample spans over 400,000 clones, 80% to 90% being singletons. This TCR derives from a human donor in a cohort sampled during active COVID-19. V gene TRBV18 combines with J gene TRBJ1-4; 7 bases are shared with TRBD1. Sequenced: peripheral blood. The chain's CDR3 is CASSQRTGNEKLFF. CDR3 DNA sequence: TGTGCCAGCTCCCAACGGACAGGAAATGAAAAACTGTTTTTT.